A single sample gave rise to the 22 T cell receptor beta chains below, sequenced in a study of cytomegalovirus exposure and HLA in healthy donors. Primers included in the PCR were 60 Vbeta and 13 Jbeta primers. Profiling relied on immunoSEQ multiplex PCR, and the TCRdb table lists in-frame clones only, not all of them. Of about 130,000 clones in the sample, around 84% are singletons; the top ten hold 2.5% to 3%. Material for sequencing was PBMCs. The receptors here all came from a woman under 30 in good health and CMV-seropositive.

The V and J genes are TRBV7-2 and TRBJ2-5; 7 bases are a match to TRBD2. V shed 2 bases and J 5 bases; nucleotides not matched to a gene: 2. CDR3 length: 13 amino acids. Germline V gene lookup returns CDR1 SGHTA and CDR2 FQGNSA. The CDR3: CASSLWGGETQYF. In DNA form, the CDR3 reads TGTGCCAGCAGCTTATGGGGAGGGGAGACCCAGTACTTC.

V and J are TRBV2 and TRBJ2-6; the D gene is possibly TRBD2 (6 bases). Germline V gene sequence: CDR1 SNHLY, CDR2 FYNNEI. This CDR3 contains 16 residues. With 4 bases removed from V and 0 bases from J, the gap between germline ends came to 10 bases. Here the CDR3 DNA reads TGTGCCAGCAGTGGGCGGGGATACTCTGGGGCCAACGTCCTGACTTTC. It translates to CASSGRGYSGANVLTF.

The chain joins TRBV10-3 to TRBJ2-1; D is possibly TRBD1 (6 bases). The CDR3 sequence is 14 residues long. V was shortened by 4 bases and J by 4 bases, with 11 bases between the two germline ends. CDR1 is ENHRY, CDR2 SYGVKD, per germline. This chain's CDR3 is CAISGRTEYNEQFF. The CDR3 nucleotides are TGTGCCATCAGTGGAAGGACAGAGTACAATGAGCAGTTCTTC.

The CDR3 reads CASSLQGAQYYNEQFF. For the CDR3, the DNA is TGTGCCAGCAGCCTCCAGGGCGCCCAGTATTACAATGAGCAGTTCTTC. The chain combines TRBV9 with TRBJ2-1; D is perhaps TRBD1 (5 bases). The germline V gene has CDR1 SGDLS and CDR2 YYNGEE. Trimming took off 4 bases at V and 4 bases at J, with 18 bases between the two ends. The CDR3 sequence is 16 residues long. Based on the CDR3 plus reference TRBV9 and TRBJ2-1, the full variable domain is DSGVTQTPKHLITATGQRVTLRCSPRSGDLSVYWYQQSLDQGLQFLIQYYNGEERAKGNILERFSAQQFPDLHSELNLSSLELGDSALYFCASSLQGAQYYNEQFFGPGTRLTVL.

This clone has just one count. The gene calls are TRBV25-1 and TRBJ2-5, with D tentatively TRBD1 (5 bases). V lost 10 bases and J 2 bases, leaving 11 bases between the germline ends. Germline assignment: CDR1 MGHDK and CDR2 SYGVNS. The CDR3 loop spans 12 amino acids. For the CDR3, the DNA is TGTGCCACGACACAGGATCAAGAGACCCAGTACTTC. This encodes CATTQDQETQYF.

This chain joins TRBV4-1 and TRBJ2-4; TRBD2 aligns across 8 bases. Germline trimming cut 0 bases from V and 0 bases from J; bases unmatched to any gene: 4. Looked up from germline, CDR1 is MGHRA and CDR2 is YSYEKL. This CDR3 comprises 17 residues. CDR3 bases: TGCGCCAGCAGCCAAGATAACGGGGGGGTAGCCAAAAACATTCAGTACTTC. This encodes CASSQDNGGVAKNIQYF.

As concerns this clone: Other DNA sequences in this sample translate to the same CDR3. This sequence joins TRBV6-1 and TRBJ1-2, with 10 bases matching TRBD1. The trim removed 3 bases at V and 2 bases at J, leaving 3 bases unmatched. Germline V gene data show CDR1 as MNHNS and CDR2 as SASEGT. The CDR3 contains 15 residues. CDR3 residues: CASSEGQGPNYGYTF. The CDR3 DNA reads TGTGCCAGCAGTGAGGGACAGGGGCCAAACTATGGCTACACCTTC.

This chain uses TRBV5-1 with TRBJ2-1; D is unresolved. With 0 bases removed from V and 6 bases from J, the gap between germline ends came to 7 bases. CDR3 length equals 13 residues. Germline V gene data show CDR1 as SGHRS and CDR2 as YFSETQ. The CDR3 reads CASSLAVANEQFF. For the CDR3, the DNA is TGCGCCAGCAGCTTGGCTGTAGCCAATGAGCAGTTCTTC.

The V gene is TRBV5-4, the J gene TRBJ2-5, with TRBD1 matching over 8 bases. V shed 1 base, J shed 4 bases, and the junction held 3 bases outside the gene matches. Germline CDR1 and CDR2: SGHNT and YYREEE (reference sequence). The CDR3 runs to 14 residues. The CDR3 loop reads CASSLTGGLETQYF. In DNA, the CDR3 is TGTGCCAGCAGCTTGACAGGGGGATTAGAGACCCAGTACTTC.

The V and J genes are TRBV4-1 and TRBJ2-5; 13 positions agree with TRBD2. The V gene's germline CDR1 is MGHRA and CDR2 YSYEKL. J lost 2 bases, V lost 4 bases, and 1 base had no gene match. The CDR3 spans 15 residues. The CDR3 region has the DNA TGCGCCAGCAGCCGGACTAGCGGGGGACAAGAGACCCAGTACTTC. This codes for CASSRTSGGQETQYF.

The rearrangement uses TRBV7-3 and TRBJ2-7, with D perhaps matching TRBD1 (5 bases). Deletions cut 1 base from V and 1 base from J, with 8 bases between. CDR1 is SGHTA, CDR2 FQGTGA, per germline. The CDR3 covers 14 residues. DNA for the CDR3: TGTGCCAGCAGCTTAAGGGCAGGGTCCTACGAGCAGTACTTC. Translation: CASSLRAGSYEQYF.

The chain employs TRBV2 and TRBJ1-2; maybe TRBD1 (5 bases). V dropped 7 bases and J dropped 9 bases, with 15 bases sitting between them. The CDR3 is made up of 12 amino acids. Looked up from germline, CDR1 is SNHLY and CDR2 is FYNNEI. This chain's CDR3 is CASTRDSGRYTF. The CDR3 DNA follows: TGTGCCAGCACTCGGGACTCCGGACGCTACACCTTC.

V usage is TRBV7-9 and J usage is TRBJ1-5, with D possibly matching TRBD1 (6 bases). CDR3 length equals 15 residues. Trimming took off 6 bases at V and 5 bases at J, with 17 bases between the two ends. Looked up from germline, CDR1 is SEHNR and CDR2 is FQNEAQ (reference sequence). CDR3 sequence: CASSPTGAGDQPQHF. The CDR3 nucleotides are TGTGCCAGCAGTCCCACCGGGGCAGGGGATCAGCCCCAGCATTTT.

The chain is built from TRBV9 and TRBJ1-1, with 9 bases that match TRBD1. The CDR3 is 15 amino acids. V trimming: 3 bases; J trimming: 2 bases; junction bases outside the gene matches: 5. The germline V gene has CDR1 SGDLS and CDR2 YYNGEE. The CDR3 DNA reads TGTGCCAGCAGCGCGAACAGGGGGCCAAACACTGAAGCTTTCTTT. Protein sequence: CASSANRGPNTEAFF.

The chain employs TRBV6-1 and TRBJ1-2; TRBD1 aligns across 11 bases. The V segment lost 2 bases and the J segment 2 bases; nucleotides outside the gene matches: 7. In germline, CDR1 is MNHNS, CDR2 SASEGT. This CDR3 is built from 17 residues. This CDR3 is CASSEKEWTGGNYGYTF. The CDR3 DNA is TGTGCCAGCAGTGAAAAAGAATGGACAGGGGGCAACTATGGCTACACCTTC.

The CDR3: CARMTGLSYEQYF. DNA for the CDR3: TGCGCCAGGATGACAGGACTCTCCTACGAGCAGTACTTC. The chain combines TRBV23-1 with TRBJ2-7, with D perhaps TRBD1 (6 bases). TRBV23-1 is an open reading frame, and its role is uncertain. V was cut by 9 bases and J by 0 bases, with 12 bases left in between. The CDR3 extends over 13 amino acids.

This clone has more than one count but fewer than ten. The rearrangement links TRBV25-1 to TRBJ1-2; TRBD1 matches 8 bases. The CDR3 length is 12 residues. Germline V gene sequence: CDR1 MGHDK, CDR2 SYGVNS. V dropped 4 bases and J dropped 8; count of bases not matched to a gene: 3. CDR3: CASSGDRQGYTF. The CDR3 nucleotides read TGTGCCAGCAGTGGGGACAGGCAAGGCTACACCTTC.

The DNA of the CDR3 is TGTGCCAGCAGTGACCCACCCCGCTTTATACAGACTAATGAAAAACTGTTTTTT. Translation: CASSDPPRFIQTNEKLFF. The chain employs TRBV6-4 and TRBJ1-4; no firm D call. The germline V gene has CDR1 MRHNA and CDR2 SNTAGT. This CDR3 region has 18 residues. V shed 2 bases and J shed 2 bases, with 18 bases lying between them.

This clone was observed a handful of times. The chain has TRBV7-9 and TRBJ2-5, with TRBD2 matching 7 bases. There are 15 residues in the CDR3. CDR1 is SEHNR, CDR2 FQNEAQ, per germline (reference sequence). J was trimmed by 2 bases and V by 6 bases; bases with no gene match: 9. The CDR3 DNA reads as TGTGCCAGCAGATCAAGCGGGGAGAGACAAGAGACCCAGTACTTC. Translating gives CASRSSGERQETQYF. The full variable domain, rest sourced from reference TRBV7-9 and TRBJ2-5, is DTGVSQNPRHKITKRGQNVTFRCDPISEHNRLYWYRQTLGQGPEFLTYFQNEAQLEKSRLLSDRFSAERPKGSFSTLEIQRTEQGDSAMYLCASRSSGERQETQYFGPGTRLLVL.

The V gene is TRBV7-6, the J gene TRBJ2-5; 7 nucleotides agree with TRBD1. The DNA end is more similar to TRBJ2-7, so the J call may be wrong. This CDR3 has 13 residues. CDR1 is SGHVS and CDR2 is FNYEAQ in the germline V gene. This CDR3 reads CASSMTGPYEQYF. The CDR3 DNA is TGTGCCAGCAGCATGACAGGGCCCTACGAGCAGTACTTC.

The V call is TRBV11-2, the J call TRBJ2-6; D remains ambiguous. The CDR3 runs to 16 residues. Trimming removed 4 bases at V and 0 bases at J, with 10 bases between. Germline CDR1 SGHAT, CDR2 FQNNGV. In DNA form, the CDR3 reads TGTGCCAGCAGCTCCCCTTCCCTCTCTGGGGCCAACGTCCTGACTTTC. Translated, it gives CASSSPSLSGANVLTF.

This clone appeared a few times. The genes are TRBV7-9 and TRBJ2-1; D ambiguous. Per the germline V gene, CDR1 is SEHNR and CDR2 is FQNEAQ (reference sequence). The CDR3 consists of 14 residues. The V and J ends lost 1 base and 2 bases respectively, with 6 bases between them. The CDR3 DNA reads as TGTGCCAGCAGCTTAGGTGGCCCCTACAATGAGCAGTTCTTC. Translated: CASSLGGPYNEQFF. The full variable domain, completed using reference TRBV7-9 and TRBJ2-1, is DTGVSQNPRHKITKRGQNVTFRCDPISEHNRLYWYRQTLGQGPEFLTYFQNEAQLEKSRLLSDRFSAERPKGSFSTLEIQRTEQGDSAMYLCASSLGGPYNEQFFGPGTRLTVL.